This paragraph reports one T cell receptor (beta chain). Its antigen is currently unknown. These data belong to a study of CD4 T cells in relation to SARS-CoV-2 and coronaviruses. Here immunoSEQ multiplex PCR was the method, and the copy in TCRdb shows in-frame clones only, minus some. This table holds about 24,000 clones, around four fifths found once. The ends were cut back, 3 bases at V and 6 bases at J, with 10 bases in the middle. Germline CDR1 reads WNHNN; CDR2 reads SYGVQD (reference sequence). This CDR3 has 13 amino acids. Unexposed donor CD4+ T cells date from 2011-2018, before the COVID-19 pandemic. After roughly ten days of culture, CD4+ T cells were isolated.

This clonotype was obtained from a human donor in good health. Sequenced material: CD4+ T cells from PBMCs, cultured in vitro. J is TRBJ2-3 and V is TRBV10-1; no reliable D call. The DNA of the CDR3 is TGCGCCAGCAGTGATAGGGTGACGGATACGCAGTATTTT. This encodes CASSDRVTDTQYF.